This entry concerns a single TCR beta chain. Antigen: not known. The method was immunoSEQ multiplex PCR; TCRdb's version includes in-frame clones alone and lacks a portion of them. The table lists over 55,000 clones, roughly 84% of them singletons, with 0.39% in the top ten. These data come from a study of graft-versus-host responses after intestinal transplantation. Study background: As for transplant type, recipients had multivisceral, liver-intestinal, or isolated intestinal grafts. Induction using anti-thymocyte globulin, followed by tacrolimus and steroids for about 3 years, was given to all recipients.

Overall study findings and caveats: GvH clones occurred in recipient marrow; some first appeared in ileum or blood. With peak circulating GvH clone levels came an association with early post-transplant HvG declines.

This receptor was obtained from a human donor who was the organ donor for an intestinal transplant. This material consisted of unstimulated CD4+ T cells sorted from spleen or lymph node cells, taken before transplant.

The CDR3, as DNA: TGTGCCAGCAGCCCTATTTGGTCCCAGCATTTT. Translated, it gives CASSPIWSQHF. The chain joins TRBV5-6 to TRBJ1-5; no reliable D call. V gave up 4 bases and J gave up 11 bases, with 10 bases separating them. The CDR3 runs to 11 residues. Germline assignment: CDR1 SGHDT and CDR2 YYEEEE.